The rows below give T cell receptor beta chains drawn from one sample of a study of cytomegalovirus exposure and HLA in healthy donors. This table comes from immunoSEQ multiplex PCR, and its TCRdb copy is limited to in-frame clones, with some not included. The table lists under 250,000 clones, approximately 80% of them singletons, with 0.71% in the top ten. Sequences were obtained from PBMCs. These receptors were taken from a boy younger than 10 in good health and CMV-seronegative. The CDR3 runs from the conserved cysteine through the conserved F or W. The order of the fields is CDR3 length, clone size, V gene, J gene, D gene, CDR3 DNA, CDR3 protein. D genes are given only for firm matches. The size entry is marked missing in some rows and otherwise reads once, few, many or a size class.

CDR3 length: 15
clone size: .
V gene: TRBV9
J gene: TRBJ1-2
D gene: TRBD1
CDR3 DNA: TGTGCCAGCAGCGAACTACAGGGGCTCAACTATGGCTACACCTTC
CDR3 protein: CASSELQGLNYGYTF

CDR3 length: 14
clone size: .
V gene: TRBV4-2
J gene: TRBJ1-5
D gene: .
CDR3 DNA: TGTGCCAGCAGAAACTCGACAGGCAATCAGCCCCAGCATTTT
CDR3 protein: CASRNSTGNQPQHF

CDR3 length: 14
clone size: .
V gene: TRBV5-6
J gene: TRBJ1-5
D gene: .
CDR3 DNA: TGTGCCAGCAGCTCGGGGTCCAGCAATCAGCCCCAGCATTTT
CDR3 protein: CASSSGSSNQPQHF

CDR3 length: 13
clone size: .
V gene: TRBV7-2
J gene: TRBJ2-7
D gene: .
CDR3 DNA: TGTGCCAGCAGCTCAACTGGCTCCTACGAGCAGTACTTC
CDR3 protein: CASSSTGSYEQYF

CDR3 length: 15
clone size: .
V gene: TRBV5-8
J gene: TRBJ1-5
D gene: TRBD1
CDR3 DNA: TGTGCCAGCAGCTTCCGGGACAGAAGAAATCAGCCCCAGCATTTT
CDR3 protein: CASSFRDRRNQPQHF

CDR3 length: 13
clone size: few
V gene: TRBV30
J gene: TRBJ1-4
D gene: .
CDR3 DNA: TGTGCCTGGGCCACGGCAGGGAATGAAAAACTGTTTTTT
CDR3 protein: CAWATAGNEKLFF

CDR3 length: 14
clone size: .
V gene: TRBV13
J gene: TRBJ1-1
D gene: TRBD1
CDR3 DNA: TGTGCCAGCAGCCCCGGGACAGACTACACTGAAGCTTTCTTT
CDR3 protein: CASSPGTDYTEAFF

CDR3 length: 14
clone size: .
V gene: TRBV27
J gene: TRBJ2-7
D gene: .
CDR3 DNA: TGTGCCAGCAGTTTAAGACAGGCGAGCTACGAGCAGTACTTC
CDR3 protein: CASSLRQASYEQYF

CDR3 length: 15
clone size: .
V gene: TRBV7-2
J gene: TRBJ2-1
D gene: TRBD2
CDR3 DNA: TGTGCCAGCAGCTGGGGCGGGGGGGCCTACAATGAGCAGTTCTTC
CDR3 protein: CASSWGGGAYNEQFF

CDR3 length: 16
clone size: .
V gene: TRBV5-8
J gene: TRBJ2-1
D gene: .
CDR3 DNA: TGTGCCAGCAGCTCCCGGGTGGGAGTCGCCTACAATGAGCAGTTCTTC
CDR3 protein: CASSSRVGVAYNEQFF

CDR3 length: 14
clone size: .
V gene: TRBV10-3
J gene: TRBJ1-2
D gene: .
CDR3 DNA: TGTGCCATCAGTGGTGGACACCAGACGTGGGGCTACACCTTC
CDR3 protein: CAISGGHQTWGYTF

CDR3 length: 15
clone size: .
V gene: TRBV7-9
J gene: TRBJ1-1
D gene: TRBD1
CDR3 DNA: TGTGCCAGCAGCTTTCTCGGACAGGTGAACACTGAAGCTTTCTTT
CDR3 protein: CASSFLGQVNTEAFF

CDR3 length: 14
clone size: .
V gene: TRBV6-1
J gene: TRBJ2-2
D gene: .
CDR3 DNA: TGTGCCGGAAAGAGACAGGCGAACACCGGGGAGCTGTTTTTT
CDR3 protein: CAGKRQANTGELFF

CDR3 length: 15
clone size: once
V gene: TRBV12-5
J gene: TRBJ2-3
D gene: TRBD1
CDR3 DNA: TGTGCTAGTGGTCCCGGGACAGGGGGCAGAGATACGCAGTATTTT
CDR3 protein: CASGPGTGGRDTQYF

CDR3 length: 12
clone size: .
V gene: TRBV2
J gene: TRBJ1-2
D gene: .
CDR3 DNA: TGTGCCAGCAGTGTGTATATCGGTGGCTACACCTTC
CDR3 protein: CASSVYIGGYTF

CDR3 length: 14
clone size: .
V gene: TRBV6-1
J gene: TRBJ2-5
D gene: TRBD2
CDR3 DNA: TGTGCCAGCGCTGGACTAGCGGGGGTAGAGACCCAGTACTTC
CDR3 protein: CASAGLAGVETQYF

CDR3 length: 13
clone size: few
V gene: TRBV6-6
J gene: TRBJ1-2
D gene: .
CDR3 DNA: TGTGCCAGCAGCCACCAGGGTGGCTATGGCTACACCTTC
CDR3 protein: CASSHQGGYGYTF

CDR3 length: 17
clone size: .
V gene: TRBV9
J gene: TRBJ2-1
D gene: TRBD2
CDR3 DNA: TGTGCCAGCAGCGTAGAAGCTGCGGGAGGGGCTTACAATGAGCAGTTCTTC
CDR3 protein: CASSVEAAGGAYNEQFF

CDR3 length: 14
clone size: .
V gene: TRBV11-3
J gene: TRBJ2-1
D gene: TRBD2
CDR3 DNA: TGTGCCAGCAGCCCCGGACTAGCGGGAGGGGGGCAGTTCTTC
CDR3 protein: CASSPGLAGGGQFF

CDR3 length: 17
clone size: once
V gene: TRBV18
J gene: TRBJ1-1
D gene: TRBD1
CDR3 DNA: TGTGCCAGCTCACCATTAATTTCGACAGGGAAGGGAACTGAAGCTTTCTTT
CDR3 protein: CASSPLISTGKGTEAFF

CDR3 length: 14
clone size: few
V gene: TRBV13
J gene: TRBJ1-1
D gene: TRBD1
CDR3 DNA: TGTGCCAGCAGCCCTGGACAGGGGAACACTGAAGCTTTCTTT
CDR3 protein: CASSPGQGNTEAFF

CDR3 length: 14
clone size: .
V gene: TRBV7-9
J gene: TRBJ2-7
D gene: TRBD1
CDR3 DNA: TGTGCCAGCAGCTCCGGGACAGGGGGCTACGAGCAGTACTTC
CDR3 protein: CASSSGTGGYEQYF

CDR3 length: 18
clone size: .
V gene: TRBV15
J gene: TRBJ2-1
D gene: TRBD2
CDR3 DNA: TGTGCCACCATAGGGACGATGGGCGGGGGGCCTTACTACAATGAGCAGTTCTTC
CDR3 protein: CATIGTMGGGPYYNEQFF

CDR3 length: 15
clone size: .
V gene: TRBV6-5
J gene: TRBJ2-5
D gene: TRBD1
CDR3 DNA: TGTGCCAGCAGTTCAGGACAGGGATACCAAGAGACCCAGTACTTC
CDR3 protein: CASSSGQGYQETQYF

CDR3 length: 13
clone size: .
V gene: TRBV6-1
J gene: TRBJ2-5
D gene: .
CDR3 DNA: TGTGCCAGCACATGGACTATTCAAGAGACCCAGTACTTC
CDR3 protein: CASTWTIQETQYF

CDR3 length: 15
clone size: .
V gene: TRBV5-6
J gene: TRBJ2-7
D gene: TRBD2
CDR3 DNA: TGTGCCAGCAGCCTAATAGCGGGAGTAGGTTGCGAGCAGTACTTC
CDR3 protein: CASSLIAGVGCEQYF

CDR3 length: 13
clone size: many
V gene: TRBV6-4
J gene: TRBJ2-3
D gene: .
CDR3 DNA: TGTGCCAGCAGTGACACACCCACAGATACGCAGTATTTT
CDR3 protein: CASSDTPTDTQYF

CDR3 length: 14
clone size: .
V gene: TRBV28
J gene: TRBJ1-2
D gene: .
CDR3 DNA: TGTGCCAGCCTGGGGGGGGCGCGGTACTATGGCTACACCTTC
CDR3 protein: CASLGGARYYGYTF

CDR3 length: 15
clone size: .
V gene: TRBV5-1
J gene: TRBJ2-5
D gene: TRBD2
CDR3 DNA: TGCGCCAGCAGCGTCAAGACGGGGACTAGGGAGACCCAGTACTTC
CDR3 protein: CASSVKTGTRETQYF